Detailed here is one T cell receptor beta chain. RNA was extracted with the RNeasy kit, and a quantity of 0.5 to 1 ug was reverse transcribed using random hexamers. With immunoSEQ multiplex PCR, TCR beta CDR3 was amplified across 54 Vbeta and 13 Jbeta. TCRdb re-analysed the immunoSEQ multiplex PCR reads in MiXCR, keeping a single row per CDR3 protein. The table lists about 90,000 distinct CDR3 sequences, roughly 93% of them singletons. High-throughput TCR beta sequencing covered peripheral CD8+ and CD4+ T cells. Controls were drawn from healthy donors and were matched for age and sex. TEMRA cells underwent FACS enrichment and CD8+ and CD4+ T cells underwent negative isolation. The CDR3 loop spans 16 amino acids. V was cut by 0 bases and J by 0 bases, with 7 bases left in between. Germline loops: CDR1 SGHRS, CDR2 YFSETQ. The data belong to a study of CD8 T cells in Susac syndrome.

This receptor was obtained from a human donor in good health. The chain is built from TRBV5-1 and TRBJ1-6, with no clear D. The sequencing sample was made of CD8+ T cells from PBMCs. CDR3 coding DNA: TGCGCCAGCAGCTTGGATCTGAGCTCCTATAATTCACCCCTCCACTTT. Protein sequence: CASSLDLSSYNSPLHF.